The 32 T cell receptor beta chains below all came from one sample that was sequenced in a study of blood T cell repertoires in COVID-19. Sequencing used immunoSEQ multiplex PCR; TCRdb keeps in-frame clones, though not all of them. The sample records 650,000 to 800,000 clones, 75% to 90% being singletons. Material for sequencing was peripheral blood. The receptors stem from a woman between 18 and 29 years old with acute or convalescent COVID-19.

The chain employs TRBV9 and TRBJ1-2, with 7 positions matching TRBD1. V shed 4 bases and J 5 bases; nucleotides not matched to a gene: 8. Germline-derived CDR1 and CDR2 are SGDLS and YYNGEE. This CDR3 contains 14 residues. The CDR3 reads CASSSRDRGYGYTF. CDR3 nucleotides: TGTGCCAGCAGCAGCCGGGACAGAGGTTATGGCTACACCTTC.

The chain couples TRBV5-5 to TRBJ1-2, with a possible D match to TRBD1 (6 bases). The V and J ends lost 3 bases and 4 bases respectively, with 16 bases between them. The CDR3 runs 15 residues. From germline, CDR1 is SGHKS and CDR2 YYEKEE (reference sequence). CDR3 protein: CASSWIYTGSYGYTF. In DNA, the CDR3 is TGTGCCAGCAGCTGGATTTATACAGGGTCCTATGGCTACACCTTC.

The chain has TRBV21-1 and TRBJ2-1; the D call of TRBD2 is as the table states it, not checked on the DNA. TRBV21-1 is marked as a pseudogene. This CDR3 has 16 amino acids. The CDR3 protein is CASSNERGGRGNEQFF. As DNA, the CDR3 is TGTGCCAGCAGCAATGAGAGGGGGGGCAGGGGCAATGAGCAGTTCTTC.

The chain carries TRBV10-3 and TRBJ1-1, with 8 bases aligning to TRBD1. J gave up 8 bases and V 10 bases, and 9 bases lay outside the gene matches. The CDR3 consists of 12 residues. Germline assignment: CDR1 ENHRY and CDR2 SYGVKD. The CDR3 is CASRDRSTEAFF. The CDR3 nucleotides read TGTGCCAGCCGGGACAGGAGTACCGAAGCTTTCTTT.

V usage is TRBV5-1 and J usage is TRBJ2-2; the D gene is possibly TRBD2 (5 bases). The CDR3 totals 13 residues. V was pared by 4 bases and J by 5 bases, with 9 bases between. Looked up from germline, CDR1 is SGHRS and CDR2 is YFSETQ. DNA for the CDR3: TGCGCCAGCAGCCCGGAGGTAACCGGGGAGCTGTTTTTT. This gives the protein CASSPEVTGELFF.

The rearrangement uses TRBV30 and TRBJ2-1; TRBD1 is a possible D gene (6 bases). The germline gives CDR1 GTSNPN, CDR2 SVGIG (reference sequence). V lost 3 bases to trimming and J lost 9 bases, with 12 bases between them. The CDR3 loop spans 12 amino acids. CDR3: CAWRRGLSEQFF. CDR3 bases: TGTGCCTGGAGAAGGGGGTTAAGTGAGCAGTTCTTC.

V is TRBV19 and J is TRBJ1-2; TRBD1 matches at 12 bases. This CDR3 region has 16 residues. V was pared by 5 bases and J by 4 bases, with 8 bases of the junction left unmatched. Per germline, CDR1 LNHDA and CDR2 SQIVND (reference sequence). The CDR3, as DNA: TGTGCCAGTAGTCAGGGACAGGGGGCGAACAGCTATGGCTACACCTTC. Translated, it gives CASSQGQGANSYGYTF. Complete variable domain (other parts from reference TRBV19 and TRBJ1-2): DGGITQSPKYLFRKEGQNVTLSCEQNLNHDAMYWYRQDPGQGLRLIYYSQIVNDFQKGDIAEGYSVSREKKESFPLTVTSAQKNPTAFYLCASSQGQGANSYGYTFGSGTRLTVV.

CDR3 residues: CASTAPGQGSFNQPQHF. The CDR3 bases are TGTGCCAGCACCGCACCGGGACAGGGGTCTTTTAATCAGCCCCAGCATTTT. The genes are TRBV7-4 and TRBJ1-5; 10 bases fit TRBD1. The germline V gene has CDR1 SGHVT and CDR2 SQSDAQ. CDR3 length: 17 amino acids. Trimming removed 7 bases from V and 4 bases from J; junction bases left unmatched: 13.

The J gene is TRBJ1-3, the V gene TRBV6-5; D is possibly TRBD1 (5 bases). CDR1 and CDR2 (germline): MNHEY, SVGAGI. The CDR3 has 14 residues. V lost 7 bases and J 4 bases, leaving 14 bases between the germline ends. The CDR3 reads CASTSRGDGNTIYF. The CDR3 DNA sequence: TGTGCCAGCACCTCCCGGGGGGACGGAAACACCATATATTTT.

The chain combines TRBV6-4 with TRBJ1-2; D not certain. CDR3 length equals 14 residues. Germline V gene data show CDR1 as MRHNA and CDR2 as SNTAGT. V was shortened by 11 bases and J by 7 bases, with 23 bases between the two germline ends. Here the CDR3 reads CAREEDFYIAGYTF. Written as DNA, the CDR3 is TGTGCCCGCGAGGAGGACTTCTATATTGCTGGCTACACCTTC.

The V gene is TRBV29-1, the J gene TRBJ1-1; 7 positions match TRBD1. CDR3 length equals 13 residues. CDR1 and CDR2 (germline): SQVTM, ANQGSEA. V gave up 7 bases and J gave up 3 bases; unmatched junction bases: 8. CDR3 in amino acids: CSGVAQGDTEAFF. The CDR3 bases are TGCAGCGGCGTAGCGCAGGGGGACACTGAAGCTTTCTTT.

The gene calls are TRBV5-4 and TRBJ2-7; tentative D call: TRBD1 (5 bases). Germline values: CDR1 SGHNT, CDR2 YYREEE (reference sequence). V shed 0 bases and J shed 5 bases, with 6 bases lying between them. This CDR3 is built from 12 residues. This CDR3 reads CASSLEGDEQYF. The CDR3 DNA reads TGTGCCAGCAGCTTGGAAGGGGACGAGCAGTACTTC.

The chain employs TRBV6-5 and TRBJ1-3; D perhaps matches TRBD1 (5 bases). The V end was cut by 7 bases, the J end by 0 bases, with 13 bases between. CDR3 length equals 15 residues. CDR1 is MNHEY, CDR2 SVGAGI, per germline. DNA for the CDR3: TGTGCCAGCAAGGGGCGGGACCTCTCTGGAAACACCATATATTTT. Translated: CASKGRDLSGNTIYF.

The chain employs TRBV4-1 and TRBJ2-3, with D perhaps matching TRBD2 (7 bases). Germline loops: CDR1 MGHRA, CDR2 YSYEKL. With 5 bases removed from V and 5 bases from J, the gap between germline ends came to 20 bases. The CDR3 covers 16 residues. CDR3 bases: TGCGCCAGCAGCGCCCTGGGGGGGGCTCGGTTAGATACGCAGTATTTT. The encoded protein is CASSALGGARLDTQYF.

The V gene is TRBV9, the J gene TRBJ2-6; 7 bases agree with TRBD1. The germline CDR1 and CDR2 sequences are SGDLS and YYNGEE. V dropped 4 bases and J dropped 0; count of bases not matched to a gene: 4. The CDR3 has 16 amino acids. The CDR3 sequence: CASSQGEHSGANVLTF. The CDR3 DNA reads as TGTGCCAGCAGCCAGGGGGAGCACTCTGGGGCCAACGTCCTGACTTTC.

The DNA of the CDR3 is TGTGCCAGCAGTGAGGGGACAGGGGGACCCACAGATACGCAGTATTTT. This gives the protein CASSEGTGGPTDTQYF. The J gene is TRBJ2-3, the V gene TRBV6-1, with 11 positions matching TRBD1. The CDR3 has 16 amino acids. CDR1 is MNHNS and CDR2 is SASEGT in the germline V gene. V was clipped by 3 bases and J by 2 bases; unmatched bases: 4.

V and J are TRBV28 and TRBJ2-7, with 8 bases fitting TRBD2. The ends lost 5 bases at V and 2 bases at J; junction bases unmatched: 5. The CDR3 length is 14 residues. Germline values: CDR1 MDHEN, CDR2 SYDVKM. CDR3 coding DNA: TGTGCCAGCAGTCCCTCGGGGGGGACCTACGAGCAGTACTTC. It encodes CASSPSGGTYEQYF.

V is TRBV4-3 and J is TRBJ2-7; D is perhaps TRBD2 (6 bases). Trimming removed 1 base at V and 3 bases at J, with 10 bases between. Per the germline V gene, CDR1 is LGHNA and CDR2 is YSLEER. The CDR3 has 14 residues. The CDR3 DNA sequence: TGCGCCAGCAGCCAAGCGCGGGGAGACTACGAGCAGTACTTC. Protein: CASSQARGDYEQYF.

The chain uses TRBV7-2 and TRBJ1-6, with a weak D call TRBD1 (6 bases). Germline lookup yields CDR1 SGHTA and CDR2 FQGNSA. The V gene lost 3 bases and the J gene lost 9 bases, with 12 bases spanning the gap. The CDR3 runs to 14 residues. CDR3 protein: CASSLRRQVSPLHF. The CDR3 region has the DNA TGTGCCAGCAGCTTGCGGCGACAGGTTTCACCCCTCCACTTT.

The chain uses TRBV6-1 and TRBJ1-1; D ambiguous. Looked up from germline, CDR1 is MNHNS and CDR2 is SASEGT. CDR3 length: 12 amino acids. Trimming took off 2 bases at V and 3 bases at J, with 4 bases between the two ends. The CDR3 region is CASSEQYTEAFF. DNA of the CDR3: TGTGCCAGCAGTGAACAGTACACTGAAGCTTTCTTT.

V is TRBV24-1 and J is TRBJ1-2; TRBD1 agrees at 9 bases. This CDR3 is built from 15 residues. V shed 7 bases, J shed 8 bases, and the junction held 13 bases outside the gene matches. Looked up from germline, CDR1 is KGHDR and CDR2 is SFDVKD. CDR3 amino acids: CATSPRGQGLQGYTF. The CDR3 DNA reads as TGTGCCACCAGCCCTCGGGGACAGGGACTTCAAGGCTACACCTTC.

J is TRBJ1-6 and V is TRBV7-9; 8 nucleotides match TRBD1. The CDR3 sequence is 16 residues long. Germline CDR1 and CDR2: SEHNR and FQNEAQ (reference sequence). V was clipped by 5 bases and J by 6 bases; unmatched bases: 9. The CDR3 protein is CASSTWTGSANSPLHF. The CDR3 DNA follows: TGTGCCAGCAGCACCTGGACAGGGTCGGCTAATTCACCCCTCCACTTT.

This clone was recorded a few times. The chain combines TRBV30 with TRBJ2-2, with D tentatively TRBD1 (7 bases). Germline values: CDR1 GTSNPN, CDR2 SVGIG (reference sequence). The CDR3 is made up of 15 amino acids. V was pared by 0 bases and J by 0 bases, with 8 bases between. For the CDR3, the DNA is TGTGCCTGGAGTGTCAGGGGGGCGAACACCGGGGAGCTGTTTTTT. Protein sequence: CAWSVRGANTGELFF.

This clone was seen only once. The V call is TRBV12-5, the J call TRBJ2-1; 10 bases match TRBD2. Germline CDR1 reads LGHNT; CDR2 reads FRNRAP. Losses at the gene ends were 6 bases for V and 2 bases for J; bases not matched to a gene: 13. The CDR3 sequence is 18 residues long. This CDR3 reads CASGILISGGSTYNEQFF. The CDR3 nucleotides read TGTGCTAGTGGGATCCTCATTAGCGGGGGGTCAACCTACAATGAGCAGTTCTTC.

The chain has TRBV4-1 and TRBJ2-7; 8 nucleotides line up with TRBD2. With 2 bases clipped from V and 3 bases from J, the junction kept 6 bases outside the gene matches. The germline V gene encodes CDR1 MGHRA and CDR2 YSYEKL. The CDR3 has 15 residues. The CDR3 coding sequence is TGCGCCAGCAGCCAATACCTACTAGCGGACTACGAGCAGTACTTC. Its protein product is CASSQYLLADYEQYF.

The CDR3 sequence is CSALPGQGVNTEAFF. The CDR3 nucleotides read TGCAGCGCCCTTCCGGGACAGGGGGTGAACACTGAAGCTTTCTTT. The chain has TRBV29-1 and TRBJ1-1; 11 bases agree with TRBD1. Trimming cost V 7 bases and J 0 bases; bases outside gene matches: 7. The CDR3 sequence is 15 residues long. The germline V gene has CDR1 SQVTM and CDR2 ANQGSEA.

This chain joins TRBV4-2 and TRBJ2-7, with 7 bases aligning to TRBD2. Germline V gives CDR1 LGHNA, CDR2 YNFKEQ. There are 14 residues in the CDR3. J gave up 2 bases and V 3 bases, and 4 bases lay outside the gene matches. CDR3 loop: CASSQGEGPYEQYF. Written as DNA, the CDR3 is TGTGCCAGCAGCCAGGGGGAGGGCCCCTACGAGCAGTACTTC.

This clone was seen a handful of times. The chain links TRBV21-1 to TRBJ1-2; TRBD1, the D gene given by the table, was not confirmed from the DNA. TRBV21-1 is a listed pseudogene. CDR3 length: 15 residues. The CDR3 nucleotides are TGTGCCAGCAGCCCCCGACACAATACTAACTATGGCTACACCTTC. Residues: CASSPRHNTNYGYTF.

The chain is built from TRBV29-1 and TRBJ1-1; 7 bases agree with TRBD1. This CDR3 comprises 12 residues. The V gene's germline CDR1 is SQVTM and CDR2 ANQGSEA. Trimming at V came to 4 bases and at J to 4 bases, leaving 3 bases not matched to a gene. CDR3: CSVGAGGTEAFF. The CDR3 bases are TGCAGCGTTGGGGCAGGGGGCACTGAAGCTTTCTTT.

V is TRBV29-1 and J is TRBJ1-2; D possibly corresponds to TRBD1 (5 bases). V was clipped by 5 bases and J by 2 bases, with 9 bases between them. Germline-derived CDR1 and CDR2 are SQVTM and ANQGSEA. The CDR3 is 12 amino acids. CDR3 sequence (DNA): TGCAGCGTTATGACAGAAAACTATGGCTACACCTTC. Protein product: CSVMTENYGYTF.

For the CDR3, the DNA is TGTGCCAGCAGCCCCGGGGGGGCGAACACTGAAGCTTTCTTT. It is translated as CASSPGGANTEAFF. The V call is TRBV9, the J call TRBJ1-1; D is perhaps TRBD1 (6 bases). Trimming took off 4 bases at V and 1 base at J, with 11 bases between the two ends. CDR3 length equals 14 residues. CDR1 is SGDLS and CDR2 is YYNGEE in the germline V gene. The full variable domain, with the rest looked up from reference TRBV9 and TRBJ1-1, is DSGVTQTPKHLITATGQRVTLRCSPRSGDLSVYWYQQSLDQGLQFLIQYYNGEERAKGNILERFSAQQFPDLHSELNLSSLELGDSALYFCASSPGGANTEAFFGQGTRLTVV.

This chain connects TRBV5-1 to TRBJ2-7, with D possibly being TRBD2 (5 bases). The ends were cut back, 3 bases at V and 6 bases at J, with 13 bases in the middle. This CDR3 comprises 13 residues. Germline CDR1 is SGHRS and CDR2 is YFSETQ. The CDR3: CASSWTPGGEQYF. CDR3 in DNA: TGCGCCAGCAGCTGGACCCCCGGAGGCGAGCAGTACTTC.